What follows is one T cell receptor (beta chain) and its context. Germline CDR1 and CDR2: MNHEY and SVGEGT. V lost 2 bases, J lost 4 bases, and 8 bases lay in between. The CDR3 length is 13 residues. This specimen belongs to a study of T cell repertoires in cytomegalovirus infection. Looking at the study overall: Public TCR beta signatures were indicative of both CMV infection and a matching HLA type.

TCRdb passed the reads through MiXCR, listing each CDR3 protein once. Found here are around 450,000 distinct CDR3 sequences, roughly a third of them singletons; the top ten hold roughly 13%. The sample was PBMCs. This sequence originates from a human donor in good health (CMV status not recorded). Some clones in this sample may be carry-over from other donors' samples. The chain combines TRBV6-2 or TRBV6-3 with TRBJ2-5; D is uncertain. The CDR3 reads CASSYQHRETQYF. The DNA for the CDR3 is TGTGCCAGCAGTTACCAGCATCGAGAGACCCAGTACTTC.